The rows below give T cell receptor beta chains drawn from one sample of a study of CD8+ T cells in alopecia areata. The table came from immunoSEQ multiplex PCR; TCRdb's copy has only in-frame clones and leaves some out. The sample yields 90,000 to 100,000 clones, more than 35% seen once. The sample consisted of CD4+ T cells sorted from blood. The origin of the receptors is a human donor with alopecia areata. The CDR3 runs from the conserved cysteine through the conserved F or W. Fields, in order: clone size, D gene, J gene, V gene, CDR3 protein, CDR3 DNA. D genes are given only for firm matches. Clone size is stated in some rows and not others, as once, few, many or a class when expanded.

>.|.|TRBJ2-5|TRBV2
CASTRLRTTQYF
TGTGCCAGCACCAGACTTAGAACAACCCAGTACTTC
>.|TRBD1|TRBJ2-5|TRBV2
CASATRTGETQYF
TGTGCCAGCGCCACGAGGACAGGGGAGACCCAGTACTTC
>many|.|TRBJ2-1|TRBV19
CASSRPTGKTYNEQFF
TGTGCCAGTAGTAGGCCCACGGGAAAAACCTACAATGAGCAGTTCTTC
>.|TRBD1|TRBJ1-2|TRBV6-6
CASSGGQDGYTF
TGTGCCAGCAGCGGGGGACAGGATGGCTACACCTTC
>.|.|TRBJ1-1|TRBV18
CASSQEGLRDTEAFF
TGTGCCAGCTCACAGGAGGGTTTGCGGGACACTGAAGCTTTCTTT
>.|TRBD1|TRBJ2-5|TRBV28
CASRSGGNQETQYF
TGTGCCAGCCGGTCAGGGGGTAACCAAGAGACCCAGTACTTC
>.|TRBD2|TRBJ2-3|TRBV19
CASSIAGGIDTQYF
TGTGCCAGTAGTATAGCGGGAGGAATAGATACGCAGTATTTT
>.|.|TRBJ2-5|TRBV2
CASTTGSRQETQYF
TGTGCCAGCACCACCGGGTCTCGTCAGGAGACCCAGTACTTC
>.|TRBD2|TRBJ2-2|TRBV4-2
CASSQTSGVAGELFF
TGTGCCAGCAGCCAAACTAGCGGGGTTGCCGGGGAGCTGTTTTTT
>few|.|TRBJ2-2|TRBV7-7
CASSPSSSPNTGELFF
TGTGCTAGCAGCCCATCGTCCTCCCCGAACACCGGGGAGCTGTTTTTT
>.|.|TRBJ1-5|TRBV5-1
CASSVDGLGQPQHF
TGCGCCAGCAGCGTTGACGGCCTAGGACAGCCCCAGCATTTT
>few|TRBD2|TRBJ2-5|TRBV7-9
CASSFSSGGAGGETQYF
TGTGCCAGCAGCTTCTCTAGCGGGGGGGCCGGCGGAGAGACCCAGTACTTC
>few|.|TRBJ2-7|TRBV29-1
CSVRGDSYEQYF
TGCAGCGTTAGGGGGGACTCCTACGAGCAGTACTTC
>.|.|TRBJ2-7|TRBV6-1
CASSSPGTYEQYF
TGTGCCAGCAGTTCCCCAGGGACCTACGAGCAGTACTTC
>.|.|TRBJ2-7|TRBV29-1
CSVEEPAGVSYEQYF
TGCAGCGTTGAAGAGCCTGCAGGGGTCTCCTACGAGCAGTACTTC
>.|.|TRBJ1-2|TRBV30
CAWSVGRENGYTF
TGTGCCTGGAGTGTAGGTAGGGAGAATGGCTACACCTTC
>.|TRBD1|TRBJ2-1|TRBV5-1
CASSLRDSSYNEQFF
TGCGCCAGCAGCTTACGGGACAGTTCCTACAATGAGCAGTTCTTC
>.|.|TRBJ1-3|TRBV9
CASSVSITNSGNTIYF
TGTGCCAGCAGCGTGTCGATCACGAACTCTGGAAACACCATATATTTT
>few|.|TRBJ2-3|TRBV7-8
CASSLAGRTDTQYF
TGTGCCAGCAGCTTAGCGGGGCGCACAGATACGCAGTATTTT
>few|TRBD2|TRBJ2-3|TRBV5-1
CASSGLLAGTDTQYF
TGCGCCAGCAGCGGACTACTAGCGGGGACAGATACGCAGTATTTT
>.|.|TRBJ2-5|TRBV27
CASSSWGDQETQYF
TGTGCCAGCAGTTCATGGGGGGACCAAGAGACCCAGTACTTC
>few|.|TRBJ1-3|TRBV30
CAWSIPAAGSWTIYF
TGTGCCTGGAGTATCCCGGCGGCAGGGTCGTGGACCATATATTTT
>.|.|TRBJ2-6|TRBV5-4
CASSEGRSSGANVLTF
TGTGCCAGCAGCGAAGGACGGTCCTCTGGGGCCAACGTCCTGACTTTC
>.|.|TRBJ2-1|TRBV6-1
CASSRREYNEQFF
TGTGCCAGCAGCCGTCGGGAGTACAATGAGCAGTTCTTC
>.|.|TRBJ2-5|TRBV30
CAWSRQAQETQYF
TGTGCCTGGAGTAGACAGGCCCAAGAGACCCAGTACTTC
>.|TRBD2|TRBJ2-7|TRBV29-1
CSVLGLASEQYF
TGCAGCGTTCTGGGACTAGCCTCCGAGCAGTACTTC
>.|.|TRBJ2-1|TRBV5-1
CASSFSGRNNEQFF
TGCGCCAGTAGCTTCTCGGGACGAAACAATGAGCAGTTCTTC
>few|TRBD1|TRBJ2-1|TRBV7-9
CASSLGQGGWNEQFF
TGTGCCAGCAGCTTAGGACAGGGTGGCTGGAATGAGCAGTTCTTC
>.|.|TRBJ1-4|TRBV9
CASSTRGEKLFF
TGTGCCAGCAGCACTAGGGGGGAAAAACTGTTTTTT
>few|TRBD1|TRBJ2-3|TRBV18
CASSRGQGEVGTQYF
TGTGCCAGCTCCCGCGGACAGGGGGAAGTTGGAACGCAGTATTTT
>.|.|TRBJ2-2|TRBV30
CAWTWRGFSGELFF
TGTGCCTGGACCTGGCGGGGTTTCTCCGGGGAGCTGTTTTTT
>.|TRBD1|TRBJ1-5|TRBV30
CAWTRQGAEDQPQHF
TGTGCCTGGACAAGACAGGGGGCAGAGGATCAGCCCCAGCATTTT
>.|TRBD2|TRBJ2-4|TRBV30
CAWMRGGLLNIQYF
TGTGCCTGGATGCGGGGGGGCCTTTTGAACATTCAGTACTTC
>.|TRBD2|TRBJ2-1|TRBV27
CASRGLARYNEQFF
TGTGCCAGCAGGGGACTAGCGCGTTACAATGAGCAGTTCTTC
>.|.|TRBJ2-5|TRBV4-3
CASSQDAGQETQYF
TGCGCCAGCAGCCAAGATGCGGGACAAGAGACCCAGTACTTC
>few|.|TRBJ2-7|TRBV28
CASSPTGRNYEQYF
TGTGCCAGCAGTCCGACGGGACGGAACTACGAGCAGTACTTC
>.|.|TRBJ2-5|TRBV5-1
CASSTDRPWTETQYF
TGCGCCAGCTCAACAGACAGGCCGTGGACGGAGACCCAGTACTTC
>.|.|TRBJ2-5|TRBV19
CASSIWGQETQYF
TGTGCCAGTAGTATTTGGGGGCAAGAGACCCAGTACTTC
>.|.|TRBJ2-2|TRBV29-1
CSVDGLAGELFF
TGCAGCGTTGATGGTCTTGCCGGGGAGCTGTTTTTT
>.|.|TRBJ2-1|TRBV5-1
CASSLVLLNEQFF
TGCGCCAGCAGCTTGGTTCTCCTCAATGAGCAGTTCTTC
>.|.|TRBJ2-5|TRBV5-1
CASSNTSPQETQYF
TGCGCCAGCAGTAACACTAGCCCCCAAGAGACCCAGTACTTC
>.|.|TRBJ2-1|TRBV9
CASSVGTLSSYNEQFF
TGTGCCAGCAGCGTAGGAACACTAAGCTCCTACAATGAGCAGTTCTTC
>.|.|TRBJ1-4|TRBV7-2
CASSLAVGKLFF
TGTGCCAGCAGCTTAGCGGTGGGAAAACTGTTTTTT
>few|TRBD1|TRBJ2-1|TRBV5-1
CASSTGQYYNEQFF
TGCGCCAGCAGCACGGGACAGTACTACAATGAGCAGTTCTTC
>few|.|TRBJ1-5|TRBV7-2
CASSFDALRDQPQHF
TGTGCCAGCAGCTTCGACGCGCTGAGGGATCAGCCCCAGCATTTT
>.|.|TRBJ1-2|TRBV6-5
CASSTGLRYGYTF
TGTGCCAGCAGTACAGGGTTGCGCTATGGCTACACCTTC
>.|TRBD2|TRBJ2-5|TRBV9
CASSVEPTSGGFWETQYF
TGTGCCAGCAGCGTAGAACCAACTAGCGGGGGATTTTGGGAGACCCAGTACTTC
>once|TRBD2|TRBJ2-1|TRBV11-2
CASRGLSGGNEQFF
TGTGCCAGCAGGGGTTTGTCGGGGGGCAATGAGCAGTTCTTC
>few|.|TRBJ1-1|TRBV14
CASSNRVALEVFF
TGTGCCAGCAGCAATAGGGTAGCTCTTGAAGTTTTCTTT
>.|TRBD2|TRBJ2-7|TRBV6-5
CASITAGTSTYEQYF
TGTGCCAGCATCACGGCGGGGACTAGCACCTACGAGCAGTACTTC
>.|.|TRBJ1-2|TRBV7-8
CASSLEIRNYGYTF
TGTGCCAGCAGCTTAGAAATACGAAACTATGGCTACACCTTC
>.|.|TRBJ1-5|TRBV7-9
CASSLGQAQPQHF
TGTGCCAGCAGCTTAGGACAGGCGCAGCCCCAGCATTTT
>few|.|TRBJ2-7|TRBV28
CASSSLYEQYF
TGTGCCAGCAGTTCCCTTTACGAGCAGTACTTC
>.|.|TRBJ2-1|TRBV7-3
CASSLSGNEQFF
TGTGCCAGCAGCCTTAGCGGTAATGAGCAGTTCTTC
>.|.|TRBJ2-1|TRBV7-2
CASSPGQLSYNEQFF
TGTGCCAGCAGCCCAGGACAGCTCTCCTACAATGAGCAGTTCTTC
>.|.|TRBJ1-5|TRBV7-9
CASSYRDKNQPQHF
TGTGCCAGCAGCTATCGGGACAAAAATCAGCCCCAGCATTTT
>.|.|TRBJ1-2|TRBV20-1
CSASPNYGYTF
TGCAGTGCTAGCCCAAACTATGGCTACACCTTC
>.|.|TRBJ2-7|TRBV5-1
CASSLGQSYEQYF
TGCGCCAGCAGCTTGGGGCAATCTTACGAGCAGTACTTC
>few|.|TRBJ2-5|TRBV28
CASSFAGYQETQYF
TGTGCCAGCAGTTTTGCGGGCTACCAAGAGACCCAGTACTTC